This T cell receptor beta chain was observed in a study of blood T cells in healthy people across ages. In this sample, this clonotype turned up a few times. Trimming shortened V by 0 bases and J by 0 bases, and 22 bases separated the two germline ends. The CDR3 runs 21 residues. The germline V gene has CDR1 SGDLS and CDR2 YYNGEE. The second PCR ran roughly 7 to 12 cycles with a sample-barcoded 5' primer and J-beta primers. Via MiXCR, TCRdb re-called the 5' RACE reads, giving one row per CDR3 protein. In the table there are about 650,000 distinct CDR3 sequences, 45% to 60% of which are singletons. The sequence derives from a woman of 80 years or more in good health. What was sequenced was blood. This sequence joins TRBV9 and TRBJ2-6, with a weak D call TRBD2 (5 bases). CDR3 sequence (DNA): TGTGCCAGCAGCGTAGGTGGAGGACCAACTATTTCCCGCTCTGGGGCCAACGTCCTGACTTTC. It encodes CASSVGGGPTISRSGANVLTF.